One TCR beta chain is described in this entry. Its antigen is unidentified. TCRdb reprocessed the RT-PCR reads via MiXCR and lists one record per CDR3 protein. Altogether about 610,000 distinct CDR3 sequences are present, approximately 14% being singletons, with the ten largest covering over 8.5%. The sample comes from a study of response to subunit inactivated influenza vaccine. Notes on the study in general: Few new T cells, the authors suggested, are recruited by each seasonal influenza vaccination.

Germline V gene data show CDR1 as SGHVS and CDR2 as FNYEAQ. The CDR3 extends over 17 amino acids. V dropped 5 bases and J dropped 7 bases, with 27 bases sitting between them. The rearrangement links TRBV7-6 to TRBJ2-7, with a possible D match to TRBD1 (5 bases). The sample in question was PBMCs from blood, obtained approximately 13 days after vaccination. The TCR originated in a man aged 50 or older who received an inactivated influenza vaccine. The CDR3: CASSPYVKTESLGEQYF. The CDR3 DNA follows: TGTGCCAGCAGCCCCTACGTCAAGACAGAGTCTCTGGGGGAGCAGTACTTC.